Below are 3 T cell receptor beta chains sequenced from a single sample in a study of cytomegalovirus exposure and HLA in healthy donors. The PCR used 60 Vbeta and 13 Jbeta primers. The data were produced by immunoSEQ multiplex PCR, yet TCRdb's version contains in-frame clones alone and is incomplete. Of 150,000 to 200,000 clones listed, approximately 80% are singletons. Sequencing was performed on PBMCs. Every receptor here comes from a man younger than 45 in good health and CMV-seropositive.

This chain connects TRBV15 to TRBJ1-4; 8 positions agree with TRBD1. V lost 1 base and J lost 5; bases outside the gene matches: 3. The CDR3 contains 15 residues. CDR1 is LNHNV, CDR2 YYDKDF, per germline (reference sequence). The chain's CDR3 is CATSRGDRHNEKLFF. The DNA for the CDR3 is TGTGCCACCAGCAGAGGGGACAGGCACAATGAAAAACTGTTTTTT.

The CDR3 loop is CASSATGFGQPQHF. DNA for the CDR3: TGTGCCAGCAGCGCGACAGGGTTTGGGCAGCCCCAGCATTTT. The V gene is TRBV6-4, the J gene TRBJ1-5; 7 nucleotides align to TRBD1. V dropped 6 bases and J dropped 7; count of bases not matched to a gene: 9. Germline CDR1 is MRHNA and CDR2 is SNTAGT. This CDR3 has 14 amino acids.

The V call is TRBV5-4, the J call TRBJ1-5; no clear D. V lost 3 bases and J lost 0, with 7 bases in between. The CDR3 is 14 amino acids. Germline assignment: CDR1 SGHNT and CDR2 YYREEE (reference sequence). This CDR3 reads CASSSGLSNQPQHF. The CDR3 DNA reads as TGTGCCAGCAGCTCTGGACTTAGCAATCAGCCCCAGCATTTT. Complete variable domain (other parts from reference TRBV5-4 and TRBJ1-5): ETGVTQSPTHLIKTRGQQVTLRCSSQSGHNTVSWYQQALGQGPQFIFQYYREEENGRGNFPPRFSGLQFPNYSSELNVNALELDDSALYLCASSSGLSNQPQHFGDGTRLSIL.